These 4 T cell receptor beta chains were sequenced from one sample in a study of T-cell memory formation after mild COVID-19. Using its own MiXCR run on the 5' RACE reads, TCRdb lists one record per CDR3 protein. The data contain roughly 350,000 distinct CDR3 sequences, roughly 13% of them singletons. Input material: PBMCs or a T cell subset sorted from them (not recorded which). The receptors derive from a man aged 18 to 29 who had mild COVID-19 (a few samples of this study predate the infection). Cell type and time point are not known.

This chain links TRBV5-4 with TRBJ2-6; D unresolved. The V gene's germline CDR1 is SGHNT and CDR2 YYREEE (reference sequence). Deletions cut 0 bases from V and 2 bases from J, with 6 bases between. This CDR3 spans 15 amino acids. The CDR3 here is CASSLVAAGANVLTF. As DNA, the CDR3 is TGTGCCAGCAGCTTGGTGGCAGCTGGGGCCAACGTCCTGACTTTC.

The CDR3 nucleotides are TGTGCCAGCTCCAGGGGGGTAGGGACTGAAGCTTTCTTT. Its translation: CASSRGVGTEAFF. V usage is TRBV28 and J usage is TRBJ1-1; 7 bases map to TRBD1. This CDR3 spans 13 amino acids. Trimming cost V 8 bases and J 5 bases; bases outside gene matches: 8. In germline, CDR1 is MDHEN, CDR2 SYDVKM. The entire variable domain, with the rest obtained from reference TRBV28 and TRBJ1-1, is as follows: DVKVTQSSRYLVKRTGEKVFLECVQDMDHENMFWYRQDPGLGLRLIYFSYDVKMKEKGDIPEGYSVSREKKERFSLILESASTNQTSMYLCASSRGVGTEAFFGQGTRLTVV.

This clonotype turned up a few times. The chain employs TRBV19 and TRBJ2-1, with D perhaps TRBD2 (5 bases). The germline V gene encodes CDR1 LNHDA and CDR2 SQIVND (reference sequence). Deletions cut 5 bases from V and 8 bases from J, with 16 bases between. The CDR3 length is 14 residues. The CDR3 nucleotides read TGTGCCAGTAGTTCTTACCAGGCGAGGGATGAGCAGTTCTTC. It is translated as CASSSYQARDEQFF.

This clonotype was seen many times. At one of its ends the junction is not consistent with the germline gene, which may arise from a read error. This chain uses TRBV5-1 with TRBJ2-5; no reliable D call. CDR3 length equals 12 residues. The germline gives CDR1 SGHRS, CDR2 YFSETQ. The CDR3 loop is CASSLDGETQYF. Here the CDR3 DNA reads TGTGCCAGCAGCTTGGATGGGGAGACCCAGTACTTC.